This TCR beta chain emerged from a study of T cell responses to AZD1222 COVID-19 vaccine (dated by TCRdb to the early 2020s). A note on the overall study: AZD1222 recipients whose second dose came at about 4 weeks and those whose second dose came at about 12 weeks were combined into one group, since spike-specific TCR depth and breadth did not differ between the two schedules. A total of about 240 trial participants underwent TCR sequencing, of whom some 210 received two doses of AZD1222 and about 25 received two doses of the MenACWY control vaccine. Enrollment into the trials was organized by age into subgroups of 18-55, 56-69 and 70-plus years, and those subgroups contained roughly 150, 30 and 60 TCR-sequenced participants, respectively. What the work shows at the level of the full study, not this receptor alone: CD4 TCRs associated with the vaccine covered the entire spike protein, and the dominant responses were in regions 160-218 and 743-854. Because no day 14 peak-response samples were available, the repertoires could be characterized only after the peak T cell response. Only five to seven AZD1222 recipients were SARS-CoV-2 seropositive at baseline, limiting conclusions about previously exposed vaccinees. Participants were mostly white British, with more females than males. The authors suggested clonal diversity may have been underestimated. Reportedly, close to half of the unique spike-specific TCRs recognized epitopes lying outside the regions that are mutated in the B.1.351 and B.1.1.7 variants. A significant rise in spike-specific TCR breadth and depth was observed after two AZD1222 doses relative to day 0 and relative to MenACWY recipients. In the small 56-69-year group, the increase in depth fell short of significance, most likely because of low power.

In the paper's terms, the time point label means: baseline before first vaccination. Vaccinee samples came from UK trials COV001 and COV002, including a single-blind randomized controlled phase 2/3 trial of AZD1222 (ChAdOx1 nCoV-19) in healthy adults. Trial participant PBMC samples were collected at day 0 and day 28 after the second dose for TCRbeta chain sequencing. CDR1 and CDR2 are drawn from the germline V gene: MGHDK, SYGVNS. Its CDR3 holds 13 amino acids, cysteine through phenylalanine. Just the 39-base CDR3 DNA is kept, in frame starting at base 1. The junction shows trimming of 3 bases on V and 7 bases on J, and the gene matches do not reach 1 base of it. The CDR3 regions of human TCRbeta chains were subjected to immunosequencing. Processing in the source paper ran as follows. Repertoire TCRs were matched against a reference library of SARS-CoV-2-specific TCRs generated with the MIRA antigen-specificity platform. Breadth was defined as the fraction of unique TCRs that were SARS-CoV-2-associated, and depth was defined as the fraction of total T cells that were SARS-CoV-2-associated. Each spike-specific TCR was assigned to its reactive spike region and to a CD4 or CD8 class using the MIRA data. Log10-transformed breadth and depth values were compared by one-way ANOVA with Sidak's multiple comparisons tests. TCRdb provides this immuneACCESS table in a form limited to in-frame rearrangements. Some clones are lacking; in checked studies, under half of them reflect an unresolved V gene, and why the rest are absent is not known. D and trimming were read from the DNA, whereas the V and J calls and clone size are those reported in that table. This sample holds 110,000 to 150,000 clones; about 91% were observed only once. In total, the top ten clones hold about 3.5% of the sample.

As for this clone: Its recognized antigen is unknown. Base qualities are not at hand, and no much larger clone is one base apart.

The V and J segments used are TRBV25-1 and TRBJ1-1, with 11 bases in between that match TRBD1. The material sequenced was peripheral blood, taken on day 0 of AZD1222 vaccination. This TCR was recovered from an adult in good health. In nucleotide form, the sequence is TGTGCCAGCAGTGACGGGACAGGGGGTGAAGCTTTCTTT. It translates as CASSDGTGGEAFF.